This paragraph covers one TCR beta chain sequence. The data belong to a study of blood T cell repertoires in COVID-19. On the study more broadly: Some COVID-19 samples were acute and others convalescent; all came from the United States, Italy and Spain. PBMCs, B-cell-depleted T cells, or T cells provided the cDNA or gDNA that made up the material.

CDR1 and CDR2 from the germline V gene are MDHEN and SYDVKM. J was trimmed by 5 bases and V by 7 bases; bases with no gene match: 8. This CDR3 spans 15 amino acids. Source study methods: Amplification from reference gene primers served as the basis for estimated nucleated cell counts. Libraries were prepared by immunoSEQ multiplex PCR; TCRdb keeps only in-frame clonotypes and omits some of them. That table supplies the V and J calls and clone size; D and trimming were determined from the DNA. The data show around 450,000 clones, about 89% seen once. The sample was peripheral blood. This rearrangement joins TRBV28 to TRBJ1-6, with TRBD1 identical over 7 bases. This clonotype originated in a woman in her twenties or thirties with acute or convalescent COVID-19. CDR3 nucleotide sequence: TGTGCCAGCACATCCACAGGGGTCGATAATTCACCCCTCCACTTT. Translation: CASTSTGVDNSPLHF.